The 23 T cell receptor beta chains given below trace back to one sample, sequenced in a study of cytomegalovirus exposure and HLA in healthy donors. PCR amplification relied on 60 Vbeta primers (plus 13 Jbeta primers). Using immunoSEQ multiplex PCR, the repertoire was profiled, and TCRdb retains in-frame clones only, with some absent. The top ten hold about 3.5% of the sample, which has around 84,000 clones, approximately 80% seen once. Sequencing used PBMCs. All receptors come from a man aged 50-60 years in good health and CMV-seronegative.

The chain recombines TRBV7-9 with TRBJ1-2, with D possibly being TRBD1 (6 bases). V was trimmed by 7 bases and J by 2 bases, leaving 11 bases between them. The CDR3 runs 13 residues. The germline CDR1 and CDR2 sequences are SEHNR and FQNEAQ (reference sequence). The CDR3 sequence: CASTPTGNYGYTF. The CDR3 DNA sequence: TGTGCCAGCACCCCGACAGGAAACTATGGCTACACCTTC.

As DNA, the CDR3 is TGCGCCAGCAGCTCGGGGACAGGGAGTAAGGTCGACGAGCAGTACTTC. It encodes CASSSGTGSKVDEQYF. This sequence joins TRBV5-1 and TRBJ2-7; 9 bases fit TRBD1. Trimming at V came to 3 bases and at J to 5 bases, leaving 12 bases not matched to a gene. Per germline, CDR1 SGHRS and CDR2 YFSETQ. The CDR3 spans 16 residues.

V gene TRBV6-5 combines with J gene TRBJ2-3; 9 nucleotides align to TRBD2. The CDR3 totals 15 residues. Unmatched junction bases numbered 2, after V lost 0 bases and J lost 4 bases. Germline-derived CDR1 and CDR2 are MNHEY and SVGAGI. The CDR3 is CASSYSRGGADTQYF. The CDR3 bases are TGTGCCAGCAGTTACTCGCGGGGGGGTGCAGATACGCAGTATTTT.

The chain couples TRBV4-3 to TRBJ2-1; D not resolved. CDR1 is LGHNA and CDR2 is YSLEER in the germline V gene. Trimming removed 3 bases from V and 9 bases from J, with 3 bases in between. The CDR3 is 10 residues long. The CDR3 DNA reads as TGCGCCAGCAGCCAGAGTGAGCAGTTCTTC. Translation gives CASSQSEQFF.

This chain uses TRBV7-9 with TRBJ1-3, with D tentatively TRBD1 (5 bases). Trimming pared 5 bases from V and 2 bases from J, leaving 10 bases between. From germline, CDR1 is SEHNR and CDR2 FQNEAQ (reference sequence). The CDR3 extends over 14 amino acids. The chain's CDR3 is CASSPRGAGNTIYF. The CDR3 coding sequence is TGTGCCAGCAGCCCTCGGGGGGCTGGAAACACCATATATTTT.

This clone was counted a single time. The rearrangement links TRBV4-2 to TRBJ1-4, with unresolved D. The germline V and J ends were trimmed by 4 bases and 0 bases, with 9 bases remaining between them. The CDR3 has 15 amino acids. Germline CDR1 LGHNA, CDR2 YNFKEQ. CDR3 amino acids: CASSPESTTNEKLFF. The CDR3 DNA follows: TGTGCCAGCAGCCCCGAGAGTACAACTAATGAAAAACTGTTTTTT.

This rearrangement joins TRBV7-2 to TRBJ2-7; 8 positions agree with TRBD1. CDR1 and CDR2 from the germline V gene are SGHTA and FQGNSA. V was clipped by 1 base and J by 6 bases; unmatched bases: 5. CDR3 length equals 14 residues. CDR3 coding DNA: TGTGCCAGCAGCTTAGGGGGACAGGCTCCCGAGCAGTACTTC. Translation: CASSLGGQAPEQYF.

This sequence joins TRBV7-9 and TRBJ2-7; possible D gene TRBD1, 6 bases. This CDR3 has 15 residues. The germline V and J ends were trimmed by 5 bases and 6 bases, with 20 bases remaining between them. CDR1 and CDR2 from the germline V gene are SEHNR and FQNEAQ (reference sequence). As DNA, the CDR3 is TGTGCCAGCAGCGCTAGGGGGACGGGGTGGCGCGAGCAGTACTTC. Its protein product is CASSARGTGWREQYF.

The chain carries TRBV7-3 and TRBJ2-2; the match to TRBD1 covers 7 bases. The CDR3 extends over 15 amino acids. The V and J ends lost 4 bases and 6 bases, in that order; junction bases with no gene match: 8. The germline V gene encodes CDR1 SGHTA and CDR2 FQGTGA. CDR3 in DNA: TGTGCCAGCAGCTCCACCGGGACAGCGTCCGGGGAGCTGTTTTTT. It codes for CASSSTGTASGELFF. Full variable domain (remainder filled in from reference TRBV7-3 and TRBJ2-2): GAGVSQTPSNKVTEKGKYVELRCDPISGHTALYWYRQSLGQGPEFLIYFQGTGAADDSGLPNDRFFAVRPEGSVSTLKIQRTERGDSAVYLCASSSTGTASGELFFGEGSRLTVL.

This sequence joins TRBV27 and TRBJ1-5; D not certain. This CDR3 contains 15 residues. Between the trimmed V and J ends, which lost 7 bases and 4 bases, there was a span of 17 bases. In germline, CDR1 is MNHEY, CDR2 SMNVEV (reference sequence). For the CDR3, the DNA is TGTGCCAGCACCTTTTATCCTAGAAGTAATCAGCCCCAGCATTTT. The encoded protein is CASTFYPRSNQPQHF.

The CDR3 DNA is TGTGCCAGTATCGCCCACCGCAGGGATGGCTACACCTTC. Amino acid sequence: CASIAHRRDGYTF. The gene calls are TRBV19 and TRBJ1-2; tentatively, D is TRBD1 (5 bases). Between the trimmed V and J ends, which lost 7 bases and 6 bases, there was a span of 15 bases. The germline V gene has CDR1 LNHDA and CDR2 SQIVND (reference sequence). CDR3 length equals 13 residues.

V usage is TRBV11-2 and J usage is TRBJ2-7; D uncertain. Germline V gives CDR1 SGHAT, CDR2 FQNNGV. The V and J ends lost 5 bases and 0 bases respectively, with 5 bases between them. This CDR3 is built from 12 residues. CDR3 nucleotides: TGTGCCAGCAGCGCTACCTCCTACGAGCAGTACTTC. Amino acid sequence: CASSATSYEQYF.

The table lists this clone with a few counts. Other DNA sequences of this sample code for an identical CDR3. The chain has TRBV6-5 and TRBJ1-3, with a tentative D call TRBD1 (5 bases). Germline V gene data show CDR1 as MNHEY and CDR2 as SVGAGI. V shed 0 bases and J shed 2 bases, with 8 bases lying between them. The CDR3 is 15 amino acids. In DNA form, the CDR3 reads TGTGCCAGCAGTTACTCCGCGGGACCTGGAAACACCATATATTTT. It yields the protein CASSYSAGPGNTIYF.

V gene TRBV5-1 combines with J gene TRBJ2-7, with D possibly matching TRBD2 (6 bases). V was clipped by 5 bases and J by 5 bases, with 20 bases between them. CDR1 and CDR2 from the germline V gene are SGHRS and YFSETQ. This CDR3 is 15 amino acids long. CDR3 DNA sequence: TGCGCCAGCAGTTGGGGGTCGCGGGGATGGGACGAGCAGTACTTC. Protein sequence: CASSWGSRGWDEQYF.

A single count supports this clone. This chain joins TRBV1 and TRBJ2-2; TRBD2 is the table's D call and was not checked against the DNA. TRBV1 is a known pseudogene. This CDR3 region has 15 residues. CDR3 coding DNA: TGCACCAGCAGCCAAGAGGGGGGGGAGGCCGGGGAGCTGTTTTTT. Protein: CTSSQEGGEAGELFF.

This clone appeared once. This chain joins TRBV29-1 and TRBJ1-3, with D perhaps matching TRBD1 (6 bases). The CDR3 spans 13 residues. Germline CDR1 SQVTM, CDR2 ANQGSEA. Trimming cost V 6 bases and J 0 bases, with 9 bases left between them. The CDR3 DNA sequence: TGCAGCGTGTGGGACAACTCTGGAAACACCATATATTTT. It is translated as CSVWDNSGNTIYF.

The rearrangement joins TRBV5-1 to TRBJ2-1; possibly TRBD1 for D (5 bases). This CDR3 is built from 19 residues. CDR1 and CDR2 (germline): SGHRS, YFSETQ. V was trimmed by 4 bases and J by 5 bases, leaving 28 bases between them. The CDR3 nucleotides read TGCGCCAGCAGCCCGAAGACTCGACAGATACTAATATCTGACAATGAGCAGTTCTTC. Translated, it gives CASSPKTRQILISDNEQFF.

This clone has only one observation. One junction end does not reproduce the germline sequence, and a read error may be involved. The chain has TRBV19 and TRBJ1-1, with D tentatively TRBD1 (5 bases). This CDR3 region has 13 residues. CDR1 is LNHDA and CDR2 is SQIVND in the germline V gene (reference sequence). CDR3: CASSIRAGTEALF. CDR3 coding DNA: TGTGCCAGTAGTATAAGAGCAGGGACTGAAGCTCTCTTT.

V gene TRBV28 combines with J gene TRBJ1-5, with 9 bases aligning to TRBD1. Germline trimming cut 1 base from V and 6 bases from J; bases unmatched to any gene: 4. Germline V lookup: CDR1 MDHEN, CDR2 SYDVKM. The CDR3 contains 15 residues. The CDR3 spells CASSLLTTGGQPQHF. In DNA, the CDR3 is TGTGCCAGCAGTTTATTAACGACAGGGGGTCAGCCCCAGCATTTT.

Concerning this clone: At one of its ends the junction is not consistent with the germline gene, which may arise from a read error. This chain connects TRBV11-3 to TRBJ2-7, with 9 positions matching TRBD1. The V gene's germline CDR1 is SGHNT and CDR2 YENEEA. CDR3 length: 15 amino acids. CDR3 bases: TGTGCCAGCAGCTACCTGGGACAGGGAATAGCCGTGCGATTCTTC. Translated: CASSYLGQGIAVRFF.

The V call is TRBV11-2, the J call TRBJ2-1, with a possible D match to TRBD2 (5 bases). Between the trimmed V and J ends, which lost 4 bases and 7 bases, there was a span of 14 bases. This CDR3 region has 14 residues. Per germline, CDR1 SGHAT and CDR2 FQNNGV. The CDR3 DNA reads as TGTGCCAGCAGCTCCCCTTGGGCGGGTAATGAGCAGTTCTTC. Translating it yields CASSSPWAGNEQFF.

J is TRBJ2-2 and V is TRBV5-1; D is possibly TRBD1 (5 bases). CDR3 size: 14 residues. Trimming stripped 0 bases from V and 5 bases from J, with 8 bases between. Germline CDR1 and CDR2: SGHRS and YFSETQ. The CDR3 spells CASSLGQQTGELFF. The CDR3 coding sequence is TGCGCCAGCAGCTTGGGACAGCAGACCGGGGAGCTGTTTTTT.

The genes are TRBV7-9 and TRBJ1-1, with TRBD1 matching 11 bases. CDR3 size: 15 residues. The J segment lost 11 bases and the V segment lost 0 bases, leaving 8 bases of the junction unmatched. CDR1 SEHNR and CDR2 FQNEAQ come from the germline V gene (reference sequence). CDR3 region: CASSLAGQGAITAFF. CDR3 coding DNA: TGTGCCAGCAGCTTAGCCGGACAGGGGGCCATTACGGCTTTCTTT. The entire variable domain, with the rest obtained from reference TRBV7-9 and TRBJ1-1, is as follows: DTGVSQNPRHKITKRGQNVTFRCDPISEHNRLYWYRQTLGQGPEFLTYFQNEAQLEKSRLLSDRFSAERPKGSFSTLEIQRTEQGDSAMYLCASSLAGQGAITAFFGQGTRLTVV.